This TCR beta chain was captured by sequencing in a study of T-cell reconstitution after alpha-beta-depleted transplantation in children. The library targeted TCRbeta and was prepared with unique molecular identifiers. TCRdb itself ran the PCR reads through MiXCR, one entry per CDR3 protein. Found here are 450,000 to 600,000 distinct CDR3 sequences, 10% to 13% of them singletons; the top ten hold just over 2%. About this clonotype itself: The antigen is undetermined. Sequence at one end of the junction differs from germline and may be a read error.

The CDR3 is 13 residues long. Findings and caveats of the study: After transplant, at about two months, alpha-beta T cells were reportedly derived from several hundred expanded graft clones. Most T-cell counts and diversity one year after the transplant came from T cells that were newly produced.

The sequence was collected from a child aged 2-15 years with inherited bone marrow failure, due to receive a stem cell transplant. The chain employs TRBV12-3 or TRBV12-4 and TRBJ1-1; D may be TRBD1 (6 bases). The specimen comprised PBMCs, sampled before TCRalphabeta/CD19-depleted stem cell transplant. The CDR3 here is CASSLTGNTDAFF. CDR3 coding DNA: TGTGCCAGCAGTCTCACAGGGAACACTGACGCTTTCTTT.